Listed below are T cell receptor beta chains from one sample, sequenced in a study of control samples from healthy donors and cancer patients. The repertoire was sequenced with immunoSEQ multiplex PCR; TCRdb's copy has only in-frame clones and lacks some. This sample has 150,000 to 200,000 clones, with 91% found just once. Source material: blood. The receptors shown here come from a woman under 40 in good health. Both conserved end residues are part of each CDR3. A D gene is named only where the DNA matches it firmly. For some rows the clone size is stated as once, few or many, or as a class when expanded; others skip it.

J,size,V,D,CDR3,DNA
TRBJ1-5,-,TRBV4-3,-,CASSQEVKGYQPQHF,TGCGCCAGCAGCCAAGAGGTTAAGGGCTACCAGCCCCAGCATTTT
TRBJ1-6,-,TRBV5-4,-,CASSFPENSPLHF,TGTGCCAGCAGCTTTCCAGAGAATTCACCCCTCCACTTT
TRBJ1-1,-,TRBV27,-,CASSDRYTEAFF,TGTGCCAGCAGTGACAGATACACTGAAGCTTTCTTT
TRBJ2-2,once,TRBV4-2,-,CASSQHNTGELFF,TGTGCCAGCAGCCAACACAACACCGGGGAGCTGTTTTTT
TRBJ2-1,few,TRBV6-4,TRBD2,CASSRTSGSNNEQFF,TGTGCCAGCAGCCGGACTAGCGGGAGCAACAATGAGCAGTTCTTC
TRBJ1-1,once,TRBV15,TRBD1,CATSRDRGRTEAFF,TGTGCCACCAGCAGAGACAGGGGGCGGACTGAAGCTTTCTTT
TRBJ1-4,-,TRBV7-9,-,CASSLSGSVVEKLFF,TGTGCCAGCAGCTTATCAGGGTCTGTCGTCGAAAAACTGTTTTTT
TRBJ1-5,-,TRBV12-3/TRBV12-4,-,CASSFRIEPQHF,TGTGCCAGCAGTTTCCGGATAGAGCCCCAGCATTTT
TRBJ2-1,-,TRBV24-1,TRBD1,CATSDKQGNEQFF,TGTGCCACCAGTGATAAACAGGGGAATGAGCAGTTCTTC
TRBJ1-2,-,TRBV24-1,-,CATSDGQGYTF,TGTGCCACCAGTGATGGTCAGGGCTACACCTTC
TRBJ1-2,-,TRBV6-6,-,CASSYSTGGYGYTF,TGTGCCAGCAGTTACTCGACCGGGGGCTATGGCTACACCTTC
TRBJ2-5,-,TRBV11-3,TRBD2,CASSPWLAGETQYF,TGTGCCAGCAGCCCCTGGCTAGCGGGAGAGACCCAGTACTTC
TRBJ1-6,-,TRBV11-2,-,CASSLDPRSPLHF,TGTGCCAGCAGCTTAGATCCTCGTTCACCCCTCCACTTT
TRBJ1-2,-,TRBV29-1,-,CSVEGTAYGYTF,TGCAGCGTTGAAGGGACAGCCTATGGCTACACCTTC
TRBJ2-5,-,TRBV13,-,CASSGGTDQETQYF,TGTGCCAGCAGCGGCGGGACGGACCAAGAGACCCAGTACTTC
TRBJ1-2,-,TRBV5-1,TRBD1,CASSYGQVGDGYTF,TGCGCCAGCAGCTACGGACAGGTCGGGGATGGCTACACCTTC
TRBJ2-6,few,TRBV19,-,CASISYTGANVLTF,TGTGCCAGTATCTCATATACTGGGGCCAACGTCCTGACTTTC
TRBJ1-2,-,TRBV27,-,CASSSTGSNYGYTF,TGTGCCAGCAGTTCCACAGGGTCCAACTATGGCTACACCTTC
TRBJ2-3,-,TRBV27,-,CASSLSQGPTDTQYF,TGTGCCAGCAGTTTATCCCAGGGCCCCACAGATACGCAGTATTTT
TRBJ2-1,-,TRBV19,TRBD2,CASIGGGPYNEQFF,TGTGCCAGTATCGGGGGAGGGCCGTACAATGAGCAGTTCTTC
TRBJ2-2,-,TRBV6-5,-,CASSKSTGELFF,TGTGCCAGCAGCAAGAGCACCGGGGAGCTGTTTTTT
TRBJ1-2,-,TRBV6-2/TRBV6-3,TRBD1,CASSYEGRGNGYTF,TGTGCCAGCAGTTACGAAGGCAGGGGGAATGGCTACACCTTC
TRBJ1-5,-,TRBV6-2/TRBV6-3,-,CASSYGSGNQPQHF,TGTGCCAGCAGTTACGGATCGGGGAATCAGCCCCAGCATTTT
TRBJ1-1,-,TRBV6-5,-,CASTGQNTEAFF,TGTGCCAGCACGGGGCAGAACACTGAAGCTTTCTTT
TRBJ2-3,-,TRBV7-2,-,CASSFTRDSTDTQYF,TGTGCCAGCAGCTTCACCAGAGATAGCACAGATACGCAGTATTTT
TRBJ1-1,-,TRBV28,-,CASSLEVGGTEAFF,TGTGCCAGCAGTTTGGAGGTTGGGGGAACTGAAGCTTTCTTT
TRBJ2-1,-,TRBV7-2,TRBD2,CASRKAGGREQFF,TGTGCCAGCAGGAAAGCGGGGGGGCGGGAGCAGTTCTTC
TRBJ1-4,-,TRBV6-5,TRBD1,CASRPLDRDNEKLFF,TGTGCCAGCAGACCCCTTGACAGGGATAATGAAAAACTGTTTTTT
TRBJ2-1,-,TRBV7-7,TRBD2,CASSSTSENEQFF,TGTGCTAGCAGCTCGACTAGCGAGAATGAGCAGTTCTTC
TRBJ1-6,-,TRBV19,-,CASRDSRNSPLHF,TGTGCCAGTAGAGACTCCAGGAACTCACCCCTCCACTTT
TRBJ2-3,-,TRBV18,TRBD1,CASSPTGTSTDTQYF,TGTGCCAGCTCCCCGACAGGGACCAGCACAGATACGCAGTATTTT
TRBJ2-3,-,TRBV12-5,-,CASGAQGPTDTQYF,TGTGCTAGTGGGGCACAGGGTCCCACAGATACGCAGTATTTT
TRBJ2-7,-,TRBV24-1,-,CATSDQDYLYEQYF,TGTGCCACCAGTGATCAAGACTACCTCTACGAGCAGTACTTC
TRBJ1-2,-,TRBV6-5,-,CASRDGVSHGYTF,TGTGCCAGCAGGGATGGGGTGTCCCATGGCTACACCTTC